The clone carrying this T cell receptor beta chain turned up a few times. The target antigen is unknown. The data were obtained in a study of blood T cells in healthy people across ages. Study-level results: CMV status of donors was not determined, possibly confounding expanded clonotype changes.

The CDR3 spans 14 residues. Trimming left V 9 bases short and J 0 bases short, with 12 bases between. Germline V gene data show CDR1 as LGHDT and CDR2 as YNNKEL (reference sequence). Donor samples were obtained from healthy Caucasian individuals from Russia, aged roughly 6 to 95. PCR was performed a second time for roughly 7 to 11 cycles using a sample-barcoded 5' primer and a J-beta primer mix. One entry per CDR3 protein results from TCRdb running MiXCR on the 5' RACE reads. The profile shows 910,000 or so distinct CDR3 sequences, around 54% of them singletons. This receptor was identified in a woman aged 55-75 years in good health. Material: blood. The chain employs TRBV3-1 and TRBJ1-5; no firm D call. CDR3 DNA: TGTGCCAGGGAAAGACGGAATAGCAATCAGCCCCAGCATTTT. The encoded protein is CARERRNSNQPQHF.